This T cell receptor beta chain emerged from a study of T cells in Graves' hyperthyroidism and ophthalmopathy. Findings and limits, study-wide: Ophthalmopathy cases were set apart from stable hyperthyroidism by a 13 V-J model.

The CDR3 is 16 amino acids. Germline V gene sequence: CDR1 MNHEY, CDR2 SMNVEV (reference sequence). Trimming pared 1 base from V and 8 bases from J, leaving 15 bases between. Turning to this clonotype: Its target is unknown.

Patients with uncontrolled infections, other autoimmune diseases, pregnancy or lactation were excluded. Researchers amplified the TCR beta CDR3 regions from RNA transcripts. The HTBI primer set drove a first-round RT-PCR of the TCR CDR3. Using its own MiXCR run on the multiplex PCR reads, TCRdb lists one record per CDR3 protein. The table shows more than 350,000 distinct CDR3 sequences, with more than 13% occurring only once. Sequencing was performed on blood. The rearrangement uses TRBV27 and TRBJ1-6; D perhaps matches TRBD1 (5 bases). This receptor was obtained from a woman in her twenties or thirties with Graves' hyperthyroidism. The CDR3 loop reads CASSLWFPGQDSPLHF. Written as DNA, the CDR3 is TGTGCCAGCAGTTTATGGTTCCCAGGGCAAGATTCACCCCTCCACTTT.